This TCR beta chain was identified in a study of cytomegalovirus exposure and HLA in healthy donors. The germline V gene has CDR1 LGHNA and CDR2 YNFKEQ. The CDR3 runs 14 residues. Trimming took off 1 base at V and 7 bases at J, with 10 bases between the two ends. The data were produced by immunoSEQ multiplex PCR, yet TCRdb's version contains in-frame clones alone and is incomplete. The table includes approximately 59,000 clones, 93% detected once. Sequenced input: PBMCs. The chain recombines TRBV4-2 with TRBJ2-2, with D hard to call. The source is a woman between 18 and 30 years old in good health and CMV-seropositive. DNA of the CDR3: TGTGCCAGCAGCCAAGCCGAGTCCGACGGGGAGCTGTTTTTT. This translates into CASSQAESDGELFF.